Listed here is a single TCR beta chain. Its antigen is not identified. These data originate in a study of T cell responses to AZD1222 COVID-19 vaccine. General study findings and limits: Compared with day 0, the breadth and depth of the Spike-specific TCR repertoire rose significantly after two doses of AZD1222. Of spike-specific TCRs, nearly half reportedly target regions left unmutated in variants. Repertoire sampling was restricted to post-peak T cell response timepoints. The donors showed a predominance of white British ancestry and of females, with possible underestimation of clonal diversity.

The table came from immunoSEQ multiplex PCR; TCRdb's copy has only in-frame clones and leaves some out. This sample has 65,000 to 85,000 clones, with around 80% found just once. The source is an adult who received the AZD1222 COVID-19 vaccine. The material sequenced was peripheral blood, taken 28 days after the second AZD1222 dose.

The CDR3 loop reads CASSPSGGALETQYF. CDR3 nucleotide sequence: TGTGCCAGCAGTCCTAGCGGGGGGGCCCTCGAGACCCAGTACTTC. The gene calls are TRBV28 and TRBJ2-5, with TRBD2 identical over 12 bases. This CDR3 comprises 15 residues. Germline CDR1 is MDHEN and CDR2 is SYDVKM. Trimming cost V 5 bases and J 5 bases; bases outside gene matches: 6.